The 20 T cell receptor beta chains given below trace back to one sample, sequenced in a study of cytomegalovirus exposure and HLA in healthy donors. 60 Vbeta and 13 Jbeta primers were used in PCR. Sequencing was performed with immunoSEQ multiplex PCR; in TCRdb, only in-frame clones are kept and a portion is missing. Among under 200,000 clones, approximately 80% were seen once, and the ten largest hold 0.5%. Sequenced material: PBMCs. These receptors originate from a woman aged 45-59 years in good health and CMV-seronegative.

The CDR3 nucleotides are TGTGCCACCAGCACCGGCCCAGGGAACTATGGCTACACCTTC. Its translation is CATSTGPGNYGYTF. This sequence joins TRBV15 and TRBJ1-2; D is possibly TRBD1 (5 bases). From germline, CDR1 is LNHNV and CDR2 YYDKDF (reference sequence). The CDR3 runs to 14 residues. V lost 4 bases to trimming and J lost 2 bases, with 11 bases between them. Full variable domain (rest looked up from reference TRBV15 and TRBJ1-2): DAMVIQNPRYQVTQFGKPVTLSCSQTLNHNVMYWYQQKSSQAPKLLFHYYDKDFNNEADTPDNFQSRRPNTSFCFLDIRSPGLGDTAMYLCATSTGPGNYGYTFGSGTRLTVV.

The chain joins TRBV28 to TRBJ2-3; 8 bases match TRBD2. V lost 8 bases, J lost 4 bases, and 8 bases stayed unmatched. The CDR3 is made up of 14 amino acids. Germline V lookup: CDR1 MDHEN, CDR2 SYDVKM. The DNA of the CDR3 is TGTGCCAGCCGGGGGGGCCCTCGGGCAGATACGCAGTATTTT. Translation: CASRGGPRADTQYF.

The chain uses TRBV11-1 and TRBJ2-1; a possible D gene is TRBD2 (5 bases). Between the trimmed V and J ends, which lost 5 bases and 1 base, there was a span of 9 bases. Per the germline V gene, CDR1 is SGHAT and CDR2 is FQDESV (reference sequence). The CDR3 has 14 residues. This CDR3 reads CASSRRGSYNEQFF. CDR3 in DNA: TGTGCCAGCAGCCGTAGAGGGTCCTACAATGAGCAGTTCTTC.

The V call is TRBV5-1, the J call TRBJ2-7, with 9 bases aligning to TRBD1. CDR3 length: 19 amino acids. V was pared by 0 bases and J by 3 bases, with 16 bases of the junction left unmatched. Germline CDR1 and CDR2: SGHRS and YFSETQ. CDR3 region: CASSLVTTQGANKGYEQYF. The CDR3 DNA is TGCGCCAGCAGCTTGGTAACGACACAGGGGGCAAACAAGGGCTACGAGCAGTACTTC.

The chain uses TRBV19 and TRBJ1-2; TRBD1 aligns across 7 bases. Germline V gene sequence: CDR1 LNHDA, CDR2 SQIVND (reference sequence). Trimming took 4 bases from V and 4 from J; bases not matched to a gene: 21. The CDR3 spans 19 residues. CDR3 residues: CASSNPRLKGTGEPYGYTF. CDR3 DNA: TGTGCCAGTAGTAATCCTCGCCTAAAAGGTACAGGGGAACCCTATGGCTACACCTTC.

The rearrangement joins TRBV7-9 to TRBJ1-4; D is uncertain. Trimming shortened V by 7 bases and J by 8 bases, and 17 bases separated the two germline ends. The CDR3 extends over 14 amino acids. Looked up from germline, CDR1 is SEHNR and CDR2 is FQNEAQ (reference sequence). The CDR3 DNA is TGTGCCAGCATGCCGAGGATTTCTGACGAAAAACTGTTTTTT. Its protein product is CASMPRISDEKLFF.

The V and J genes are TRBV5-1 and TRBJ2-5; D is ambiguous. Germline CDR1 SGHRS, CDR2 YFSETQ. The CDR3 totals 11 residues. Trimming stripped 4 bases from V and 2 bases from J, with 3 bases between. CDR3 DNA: TGCGCCAGCAGCCAACAAGAGACCCAGTACTTC. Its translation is CASSQQETQYF. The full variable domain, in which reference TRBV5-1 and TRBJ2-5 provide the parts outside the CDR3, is KAGVTQTPRYLIKTRGQQVTLSCSPISGHRSVSWYQQTPGQGLQFLFEYFSETQRNKGNFPGRFSGRQFSNSRSEMNVSTLELGDSALYLCASSQQETQYFGPGTRLLVL.

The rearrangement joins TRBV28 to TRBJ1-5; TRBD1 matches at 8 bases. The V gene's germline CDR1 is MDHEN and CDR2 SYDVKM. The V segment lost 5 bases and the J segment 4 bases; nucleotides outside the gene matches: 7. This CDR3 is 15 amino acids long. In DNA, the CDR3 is TGTGCCAGCAGTCACCTCACAGGGGGTAATCAGCCCCAGCATTTT. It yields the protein CASSHLTGGNQPQHF.

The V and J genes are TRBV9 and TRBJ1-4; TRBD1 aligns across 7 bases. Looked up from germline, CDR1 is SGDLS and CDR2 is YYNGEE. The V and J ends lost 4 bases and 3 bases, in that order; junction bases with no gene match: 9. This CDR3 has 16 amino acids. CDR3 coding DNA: TGTGCCAGCAGCTCCCCCCGGGGGACAGCTAATGAAAAACTGTTTTTT. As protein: CASSSPRGTANEKLFF.

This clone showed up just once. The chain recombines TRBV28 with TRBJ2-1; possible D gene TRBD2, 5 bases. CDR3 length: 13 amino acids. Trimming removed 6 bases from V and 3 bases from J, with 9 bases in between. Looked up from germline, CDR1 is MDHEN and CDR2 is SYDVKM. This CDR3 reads CASRGADYNEQFF. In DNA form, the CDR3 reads TGTGCCAGCAGGGGAGCCGACTACAATGAGCAGTTCTTC. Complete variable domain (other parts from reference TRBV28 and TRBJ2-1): DVKVTQSSRYLVKRTGEKVFLECVQDMDHENMFWYRQDPGLGLRLIYFSYDVKMKEKGDIPEGYSVSREKKERFSLILESASTNQTSMYLCASRGADYNEQFFGPGTRLTVL.

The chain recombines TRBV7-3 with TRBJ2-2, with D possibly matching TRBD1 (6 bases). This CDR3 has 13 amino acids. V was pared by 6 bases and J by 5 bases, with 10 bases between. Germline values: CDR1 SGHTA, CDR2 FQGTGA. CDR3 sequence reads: CASRPTGTGELFF. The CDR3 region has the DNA TGTGCCAGCAGGCCAACAGGGACCGGGGAGCTGTTTTTT.

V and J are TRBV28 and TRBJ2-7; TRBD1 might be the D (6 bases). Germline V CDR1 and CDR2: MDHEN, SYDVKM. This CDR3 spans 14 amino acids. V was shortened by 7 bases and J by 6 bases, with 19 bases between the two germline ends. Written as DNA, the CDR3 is TGTGCCAGCACCAAAGGGGCTAGGGGGATCGAGCAGTACTTC. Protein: CASTKGARGIEQYF.

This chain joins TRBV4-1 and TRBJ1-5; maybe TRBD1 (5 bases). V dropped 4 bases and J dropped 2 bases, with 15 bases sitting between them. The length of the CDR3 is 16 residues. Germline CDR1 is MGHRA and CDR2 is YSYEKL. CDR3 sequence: CASSLLQGAGNQPQHF. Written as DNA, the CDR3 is TGCGCCAGCAGCCTTCTACAAGGGGCGGGCAATCAGCCCCAGCATTTT.

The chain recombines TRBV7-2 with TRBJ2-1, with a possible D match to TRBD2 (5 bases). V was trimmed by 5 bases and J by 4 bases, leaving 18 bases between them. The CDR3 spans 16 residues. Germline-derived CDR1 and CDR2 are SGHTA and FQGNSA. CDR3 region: CASSLLEAAGYNEQFF. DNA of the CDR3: TGTGCCAGCAGCCTCTTGGAGGCCGCGGGTTACAATGAGCAGTTCTTC.

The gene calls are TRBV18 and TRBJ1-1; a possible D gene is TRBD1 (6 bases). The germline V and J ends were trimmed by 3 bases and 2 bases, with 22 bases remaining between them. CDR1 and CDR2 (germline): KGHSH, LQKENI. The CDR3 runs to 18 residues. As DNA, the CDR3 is TGTGCCAGCTCACCTGAACATCTAAGGACAGCACCCAACACTGAAGCTTTCTTT. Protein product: CASSPEHLRTAPNTEAFF. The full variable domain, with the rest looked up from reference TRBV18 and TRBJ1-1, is NAGVMQNPRHLVRRRGQEARLRCSPMKGHSHVYWYRQLPEEGLKFMVYLQKENIIDESGMPKERFSAEFPKEGPSILRIQQVVRGDSAAYFCASSPEHLRTAPNTEAFFGQGTRLTVV.

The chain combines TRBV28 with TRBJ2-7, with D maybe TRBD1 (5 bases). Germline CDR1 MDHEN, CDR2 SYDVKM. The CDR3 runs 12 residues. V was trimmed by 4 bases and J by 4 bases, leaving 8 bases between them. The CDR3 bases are TGTGCCAGCAGTTCAGACAGATACGAGCAGTACTTC. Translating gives CASSSDRYEQYF.

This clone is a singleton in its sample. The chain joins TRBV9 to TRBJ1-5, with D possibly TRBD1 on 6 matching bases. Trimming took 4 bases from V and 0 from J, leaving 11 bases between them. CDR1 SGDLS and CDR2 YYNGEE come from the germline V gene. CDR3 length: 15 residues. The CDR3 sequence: CASSPGAVSNQPQHF. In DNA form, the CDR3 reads TGTGCCAGCAGCCCAGGGGCAGTTAGCAATCAGCCCCAGCATTTT.

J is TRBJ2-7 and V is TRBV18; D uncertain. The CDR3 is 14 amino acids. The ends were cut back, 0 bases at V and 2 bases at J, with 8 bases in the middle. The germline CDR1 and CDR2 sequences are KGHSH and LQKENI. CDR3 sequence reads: CASSPPRQTYEQYF. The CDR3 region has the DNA TGTGCCAGCTCACCACCAAGACAAACCTACGAGCAGTACTTC.

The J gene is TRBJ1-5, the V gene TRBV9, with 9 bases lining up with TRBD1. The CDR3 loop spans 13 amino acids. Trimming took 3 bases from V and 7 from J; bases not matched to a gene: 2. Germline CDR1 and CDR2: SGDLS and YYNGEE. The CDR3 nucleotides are TGTGCCAGCAGCGGGACAGGGGACCAGCCCCAGCATTTT. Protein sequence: CASSGTGDQPQHF.

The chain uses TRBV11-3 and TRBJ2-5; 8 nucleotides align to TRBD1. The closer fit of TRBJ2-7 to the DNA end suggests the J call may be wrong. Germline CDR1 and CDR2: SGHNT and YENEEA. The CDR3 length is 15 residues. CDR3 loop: CASRPTGEVYYEQYF. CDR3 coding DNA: TGTGCCAGCAGGCCGACAGGGGAGGTCTACTACGAGCAGTACTTC.